This T cell receptor (beta chain) stems from a study of chronic HIV infection and antiretroviral therapy. TCRdb re-analysed the 5' RACE reads in MiXCR, keeping a single row per CDR3 protein. In the table there are about 48,000 distinct CDR3 sequences, about a fifth of which are singletons. CDR1 is SGHTA, CDR2 FQGNSA, per germline. There are 13 residues in the CDR3. V lost 4 bases and J lost 11, with 16 bases in between. This clonotype occurred a few times. This receptor was obtained from an adult who had HIV and had not received antiretroviral therapy, or was an uninfected healthy control (not recorded which). The genes are TRBV7-2 and TRBJ2-3; TRBD2 is a possible D gene (6 bases). The specimen sequenced was peripheral blood. The CDR3 DNA reads as TGTGCCAGCAGCTACCACTCGAGGGGAGGGCAGTATTTT. It specifies CASSYHSRGGQYF.